This TCR beta chain was documented in a study of T cells in pancreatic ductal adenocarcinoma. Study results and caveats: Mean clonality was around 0.11 in tumors and approximately 0.072 in blood, not significantly different.

The table came from immunoSEQ multiplex PCR; TCRdb's copy has only in-frame clones and leaves some out. Here the sample spans over 90,000 clones, nearly 95% being singletons. Surgery without prior neoadjuvant therapy was the treatment of the selected pancreatic ductal adenocarcinoma patients. Losses at the gene ends were 1 base for V and 7 bases for J; bases not matched to a gene: 10. CDR1 is SGHAT and CDR2 is FQNNGV in the germline V gene. This CDR3 has 15 residues. On this clone: Its antigen is unidentified.

The rearrangement links TRBV11-2 to TRBJ2-7; TRBD2 agrees at 7 bases. Sample: PBMCs. This receptor was obtained from a human donor with pancreatic ductal adenocarcinoma. CDR3 region: CASSLGAGVAREQYF. CDR3 coding DNA: TGTGCCAGCAGCTTAGGGGCGGGAGTAGCTAGGGAGCAGTACTTC.